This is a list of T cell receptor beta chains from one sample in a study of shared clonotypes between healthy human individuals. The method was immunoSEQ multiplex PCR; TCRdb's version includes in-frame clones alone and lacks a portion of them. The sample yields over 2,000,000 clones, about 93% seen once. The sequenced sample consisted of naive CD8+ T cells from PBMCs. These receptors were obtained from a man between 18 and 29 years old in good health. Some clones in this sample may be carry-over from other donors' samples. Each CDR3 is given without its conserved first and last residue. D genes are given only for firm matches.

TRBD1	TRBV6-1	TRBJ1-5	ASRDRVHPQH
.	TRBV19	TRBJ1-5	ASSMGGPRNQPQH
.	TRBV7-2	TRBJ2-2	ASSLGRVWNTGELF
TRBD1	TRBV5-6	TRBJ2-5	ASSLVGGKRETQY
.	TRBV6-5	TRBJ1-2	ASKSQGNNGYT
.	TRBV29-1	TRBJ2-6	SVEPVSGANVLT
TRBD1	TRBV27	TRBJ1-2	ASGLGQSYGYT
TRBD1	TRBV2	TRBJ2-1	ASSQDPQGAYHYNEQF
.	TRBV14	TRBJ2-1	ASSQVKPGVGEQF
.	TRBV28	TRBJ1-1	ASSLNVEAF
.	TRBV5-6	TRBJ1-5	ASSFGRGTLQPQH
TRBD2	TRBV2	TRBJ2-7	ASRKTSGRAHEQY
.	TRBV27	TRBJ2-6	ASSLQTGISGANVLT
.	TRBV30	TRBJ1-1	AWSVINTEAF
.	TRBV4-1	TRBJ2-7	ASSQDSWQGSYEQY
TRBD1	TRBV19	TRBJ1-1	ATQSVTGEWSTEAF
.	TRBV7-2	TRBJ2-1	ASSFTPKNEQF
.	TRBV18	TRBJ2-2	ASSPRKGPGELF
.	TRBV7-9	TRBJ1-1	ASSLDSTEAF
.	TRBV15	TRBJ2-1	ATSRDSPRVSYNEQF
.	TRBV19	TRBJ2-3	ASSITADTQY
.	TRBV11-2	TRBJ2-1	ASSLVRGVGSYNEQF
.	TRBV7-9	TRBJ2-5	ASRRQQGIQETQY
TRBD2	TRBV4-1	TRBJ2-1	ASSHGVREGHYNEQF
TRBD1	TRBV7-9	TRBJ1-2	ASFLLDRTYGYT
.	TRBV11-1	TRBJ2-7	ASSLAQGYEQY